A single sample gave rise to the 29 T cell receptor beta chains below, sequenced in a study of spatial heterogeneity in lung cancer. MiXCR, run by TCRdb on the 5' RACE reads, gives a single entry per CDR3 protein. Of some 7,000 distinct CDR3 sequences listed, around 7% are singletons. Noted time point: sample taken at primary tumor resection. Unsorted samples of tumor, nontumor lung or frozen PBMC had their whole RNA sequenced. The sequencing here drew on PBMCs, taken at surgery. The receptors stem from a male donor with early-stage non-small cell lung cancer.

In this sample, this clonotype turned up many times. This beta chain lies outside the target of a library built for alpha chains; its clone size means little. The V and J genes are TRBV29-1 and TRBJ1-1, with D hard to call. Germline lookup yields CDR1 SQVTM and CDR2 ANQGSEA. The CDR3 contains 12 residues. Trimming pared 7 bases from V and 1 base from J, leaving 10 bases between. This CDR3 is CSAGSGNTEAFF. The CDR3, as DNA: TGCAGCGCCGGGAGTGGGAACACTGAAGCTTTCTTT.

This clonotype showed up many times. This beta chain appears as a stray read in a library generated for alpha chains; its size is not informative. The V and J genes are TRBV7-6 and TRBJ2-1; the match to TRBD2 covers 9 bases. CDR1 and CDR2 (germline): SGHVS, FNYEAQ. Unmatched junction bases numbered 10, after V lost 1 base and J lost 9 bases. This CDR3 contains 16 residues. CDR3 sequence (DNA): TGTGCCAGCAGCTTAGTTGCGGGAGGGCCTTGGGGTGAGCAGTTCTTC. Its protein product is CASSLVAGGPWGEQFF.

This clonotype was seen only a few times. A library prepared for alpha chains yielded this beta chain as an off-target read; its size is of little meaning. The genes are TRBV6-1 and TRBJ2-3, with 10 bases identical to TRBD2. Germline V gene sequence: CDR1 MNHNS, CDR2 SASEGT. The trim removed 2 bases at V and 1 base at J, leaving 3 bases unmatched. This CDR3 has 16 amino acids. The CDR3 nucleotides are TGTGCCAGCAGTGAATCCCTAGCGGGGGGCACAGATACGCAGTATTTT. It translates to CASSESLAGGTDTQYF.

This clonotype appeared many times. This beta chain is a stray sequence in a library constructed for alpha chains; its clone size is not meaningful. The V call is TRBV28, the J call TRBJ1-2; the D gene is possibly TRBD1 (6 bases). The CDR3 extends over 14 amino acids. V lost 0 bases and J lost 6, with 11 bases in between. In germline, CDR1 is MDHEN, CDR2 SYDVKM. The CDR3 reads CASSLWTGSHGYTF. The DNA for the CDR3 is TGTGCCAGCAGTTTATGGACAGGCTCCCATGGCTACACCTTC.

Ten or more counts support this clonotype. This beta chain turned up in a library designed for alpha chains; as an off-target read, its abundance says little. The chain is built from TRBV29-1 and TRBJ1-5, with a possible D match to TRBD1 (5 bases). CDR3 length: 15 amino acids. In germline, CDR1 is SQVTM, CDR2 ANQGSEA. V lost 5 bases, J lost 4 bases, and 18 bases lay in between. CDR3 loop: CSVKKTRDPNQPQHF. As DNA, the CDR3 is TGCAGCGTTAAAAAAACGAGGGACCCGAATCAGCCCCAGCATTTT.

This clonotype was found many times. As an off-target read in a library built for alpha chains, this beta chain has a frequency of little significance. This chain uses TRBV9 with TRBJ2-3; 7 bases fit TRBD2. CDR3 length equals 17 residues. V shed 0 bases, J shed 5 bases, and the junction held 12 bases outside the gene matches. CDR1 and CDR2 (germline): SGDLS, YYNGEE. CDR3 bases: TGTGCCAGCAGCGTAGCACCTAGCGGTACCGGGGTAGATACGCAGTATTTT. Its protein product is CASSVAPSGTGVDTQYF.

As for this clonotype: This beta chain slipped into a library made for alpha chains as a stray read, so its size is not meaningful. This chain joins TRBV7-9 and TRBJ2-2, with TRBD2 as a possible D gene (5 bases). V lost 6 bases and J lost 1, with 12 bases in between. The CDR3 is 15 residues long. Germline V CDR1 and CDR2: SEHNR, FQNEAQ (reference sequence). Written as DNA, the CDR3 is TGTGCCAGCAGGAAGGGAGTGGGGAACACCGGGGAGCTGTTTTTT. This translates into CASRKGVGNTGELFF.

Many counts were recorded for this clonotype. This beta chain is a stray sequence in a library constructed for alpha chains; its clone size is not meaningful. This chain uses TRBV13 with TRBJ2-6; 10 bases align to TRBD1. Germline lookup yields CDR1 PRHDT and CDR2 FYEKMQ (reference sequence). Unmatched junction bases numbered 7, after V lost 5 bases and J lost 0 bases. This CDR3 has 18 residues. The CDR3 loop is CASSHPGTGVSGANVLTF. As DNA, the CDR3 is TGTGCCAGCAGCCACCCCGGGACAGGGGTCTCTGGGGCCAACGTCCTGACTTTC.

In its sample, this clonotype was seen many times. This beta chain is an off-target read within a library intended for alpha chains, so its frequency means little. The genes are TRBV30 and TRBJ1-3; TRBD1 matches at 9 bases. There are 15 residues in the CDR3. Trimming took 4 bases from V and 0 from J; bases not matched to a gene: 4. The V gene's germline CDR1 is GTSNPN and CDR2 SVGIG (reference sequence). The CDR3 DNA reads TGTGCCTGGAAACGGACAGGGGTCTCTGGAAACACCATATATTTT. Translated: CAWKRTGVSGNTIYF.

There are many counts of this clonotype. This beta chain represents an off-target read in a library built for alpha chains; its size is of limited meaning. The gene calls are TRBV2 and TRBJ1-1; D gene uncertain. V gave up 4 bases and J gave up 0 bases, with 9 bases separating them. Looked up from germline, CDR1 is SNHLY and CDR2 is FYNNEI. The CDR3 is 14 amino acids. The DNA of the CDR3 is TGTGCCAGCAGTGTCCCAAAGATGAACACTGAAGCTTTCTTT. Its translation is CASSVPKMNTEAFF.

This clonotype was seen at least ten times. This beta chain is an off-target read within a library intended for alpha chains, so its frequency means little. The CDR3, as DNA: TGCGCCAGCAGCTTGGGTACGAGCGGGGGGGCCGGTGAGCAGTTCTTC. Translation: CASSLGTSGGAGEQFF. This chain connects TRBV5-1 to TRBJ2-1, with 10 bases matching TRBD2. CDR3 length: 16 amino acids. The V gene's germline CDR1 is SGHRS and CDR2 YFSETQ. Unmatched junction bases numbered 9, after V lost 0 bases and J lost 9 bases.

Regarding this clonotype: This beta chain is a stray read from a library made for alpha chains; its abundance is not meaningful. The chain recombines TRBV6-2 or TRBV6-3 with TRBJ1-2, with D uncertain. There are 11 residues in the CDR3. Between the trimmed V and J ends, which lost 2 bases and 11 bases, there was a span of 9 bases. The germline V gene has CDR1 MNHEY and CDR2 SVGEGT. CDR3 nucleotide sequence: TGTGCCAGCAGTTACCCCGACCAATACACCTTC. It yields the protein CASSYPDQYTF.

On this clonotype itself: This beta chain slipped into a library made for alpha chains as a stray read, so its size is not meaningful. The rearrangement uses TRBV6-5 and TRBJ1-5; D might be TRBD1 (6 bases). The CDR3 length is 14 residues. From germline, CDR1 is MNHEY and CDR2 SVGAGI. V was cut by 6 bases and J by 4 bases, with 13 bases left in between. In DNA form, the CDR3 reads TGTGCCAGCAGAGGGCAGGGGACGAATCAGCCCCAGCATTTT. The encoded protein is CASRGQGTNQPQHF.

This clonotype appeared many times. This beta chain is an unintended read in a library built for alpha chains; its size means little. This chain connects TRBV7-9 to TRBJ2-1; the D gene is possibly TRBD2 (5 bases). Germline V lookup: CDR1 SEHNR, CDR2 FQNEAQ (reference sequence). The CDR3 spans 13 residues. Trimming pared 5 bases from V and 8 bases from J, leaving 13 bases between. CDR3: CASSPEEAYEQFF. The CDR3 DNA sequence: TGTGCCAGCAGCCCCGAGGAGGCCTATGAGCAGTTCTTC.

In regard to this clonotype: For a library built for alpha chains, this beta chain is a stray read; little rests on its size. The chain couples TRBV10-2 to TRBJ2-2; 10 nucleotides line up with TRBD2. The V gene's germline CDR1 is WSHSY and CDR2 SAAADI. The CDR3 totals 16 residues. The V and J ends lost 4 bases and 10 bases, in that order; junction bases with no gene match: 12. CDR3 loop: CASSAPGLALSKELFF. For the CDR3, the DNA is TGCGCCAGCAGTGCCCCGGGACTAGCGTTATCTAAGGAGCTGTTTTTT.

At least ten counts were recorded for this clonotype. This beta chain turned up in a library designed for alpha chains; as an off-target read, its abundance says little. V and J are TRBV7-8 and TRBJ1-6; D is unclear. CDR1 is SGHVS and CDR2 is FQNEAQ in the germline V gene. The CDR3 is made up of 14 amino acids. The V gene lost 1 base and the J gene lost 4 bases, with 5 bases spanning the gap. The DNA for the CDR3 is TGTGCCAGCAGCTTAGTAGGGTATAATTCACCCCTCCACTTT. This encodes CASSLVGYNSPLHF.

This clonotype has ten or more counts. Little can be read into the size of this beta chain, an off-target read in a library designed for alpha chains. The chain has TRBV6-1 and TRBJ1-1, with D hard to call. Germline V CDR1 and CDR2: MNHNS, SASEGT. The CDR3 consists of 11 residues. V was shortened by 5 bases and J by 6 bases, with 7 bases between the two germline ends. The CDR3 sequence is CASSQVPEAFF. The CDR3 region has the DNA TGTGCCAGCAGTCAGGTTCCTGAAGCTTTCTTT.

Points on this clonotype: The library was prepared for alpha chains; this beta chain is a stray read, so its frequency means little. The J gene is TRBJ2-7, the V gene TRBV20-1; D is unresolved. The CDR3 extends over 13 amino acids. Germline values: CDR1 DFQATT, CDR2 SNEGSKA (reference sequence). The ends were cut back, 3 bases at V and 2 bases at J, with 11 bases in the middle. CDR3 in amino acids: CSASGRLAYEQYF. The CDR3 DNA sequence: TGCAGTGCTAGCGGGCGCCTAGCCTACGAGCAGTACTTC.

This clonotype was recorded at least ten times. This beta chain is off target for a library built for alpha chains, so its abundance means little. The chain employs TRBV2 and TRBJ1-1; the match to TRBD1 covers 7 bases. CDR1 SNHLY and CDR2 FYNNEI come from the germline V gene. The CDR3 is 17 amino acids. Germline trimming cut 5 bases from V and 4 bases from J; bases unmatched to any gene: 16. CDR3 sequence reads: CASSHSRDREEGTEAFF. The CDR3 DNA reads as TGTGCCAGCAGTCACAGCAGAGACAGGGAGGAGGGCACTGAAGCTTTCTTT. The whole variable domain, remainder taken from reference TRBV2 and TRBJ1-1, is EPEVTQTPSHQVTQMGQEVILRCVPISNHLYFYWYRQILGQKVEFLVSFYNNEISEKSEIFDDQFSVERPDGSNFTLKIRSTKLEDSAMYFCASSHSRDREEGTEAFFGQGTRLTVV.

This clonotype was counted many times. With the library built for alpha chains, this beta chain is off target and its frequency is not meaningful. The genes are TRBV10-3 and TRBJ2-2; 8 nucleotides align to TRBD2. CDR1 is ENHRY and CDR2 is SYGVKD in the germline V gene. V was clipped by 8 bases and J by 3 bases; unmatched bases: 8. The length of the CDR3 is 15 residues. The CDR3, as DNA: TGTGCCATCGGACCCGCGGGGGGCGACACCGGGGAGCTGTTTTTT. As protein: CAIGPAGGDTGELFF.

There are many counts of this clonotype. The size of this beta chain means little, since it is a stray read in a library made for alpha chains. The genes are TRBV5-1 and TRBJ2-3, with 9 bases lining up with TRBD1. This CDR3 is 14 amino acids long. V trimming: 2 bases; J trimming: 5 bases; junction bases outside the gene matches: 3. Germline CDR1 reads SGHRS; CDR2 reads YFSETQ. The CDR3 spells CASSFGTGLDTQYF. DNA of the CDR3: TGCGCCAGCAGCTTCGGGACAGGGTTAGATACGCAGTATTTT. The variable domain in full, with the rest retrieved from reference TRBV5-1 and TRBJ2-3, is KAGVTQTPRYLIKTRGQQVTLSCSPISGHRSVSWYQQTPGQGLQFLFEYFSETQRNKGNFPGRFSGRQFSNSRSEMNVSTLELGDSALYLCASSFGTGLDTQYFGPGTRLTVL.

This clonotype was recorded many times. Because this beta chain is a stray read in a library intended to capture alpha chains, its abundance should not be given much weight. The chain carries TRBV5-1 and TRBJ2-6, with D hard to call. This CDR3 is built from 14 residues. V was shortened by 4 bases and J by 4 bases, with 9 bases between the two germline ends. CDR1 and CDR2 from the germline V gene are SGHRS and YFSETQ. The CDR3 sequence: CASSPALGANVLTF. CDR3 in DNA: TGCGCCAGCAGCCCCGCCCTCGGGGCCAACGTCCTGACTTTC.

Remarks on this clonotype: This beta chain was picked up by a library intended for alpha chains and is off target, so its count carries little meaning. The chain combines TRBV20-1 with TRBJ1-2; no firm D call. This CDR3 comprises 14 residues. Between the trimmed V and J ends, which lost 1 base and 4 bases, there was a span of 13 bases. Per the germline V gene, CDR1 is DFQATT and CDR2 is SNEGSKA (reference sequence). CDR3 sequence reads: CSARGAEPAYGYTF. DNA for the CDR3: TGCAGTGCTAGAGGCGCAGAACCTGCCTATGGCTACACCTTC.

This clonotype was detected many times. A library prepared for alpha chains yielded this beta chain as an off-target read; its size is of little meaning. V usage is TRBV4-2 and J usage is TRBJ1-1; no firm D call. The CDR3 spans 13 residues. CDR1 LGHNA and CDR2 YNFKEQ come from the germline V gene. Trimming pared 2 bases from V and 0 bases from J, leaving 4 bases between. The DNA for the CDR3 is TGTGCCAGCAGCCAAACAGTGAACACTGAAGCTTTCTTT. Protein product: CASSQTVNTEAFF.

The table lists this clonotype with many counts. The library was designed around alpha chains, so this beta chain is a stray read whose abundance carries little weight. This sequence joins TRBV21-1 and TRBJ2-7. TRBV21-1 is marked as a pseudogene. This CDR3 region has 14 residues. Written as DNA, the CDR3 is TGTGCCAGCAGCAAAGAGAGTAGACCCTACGAGCAGTACGTC. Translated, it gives CASSKESRPYEQYV.

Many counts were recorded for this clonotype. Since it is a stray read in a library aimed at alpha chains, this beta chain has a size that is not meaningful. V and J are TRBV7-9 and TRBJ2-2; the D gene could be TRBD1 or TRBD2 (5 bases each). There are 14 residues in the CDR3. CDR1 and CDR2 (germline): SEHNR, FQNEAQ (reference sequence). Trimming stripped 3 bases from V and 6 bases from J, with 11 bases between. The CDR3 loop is CASSFSREPGELFF. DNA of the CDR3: TGTGCCAGCAGCTTCTCCAGGGAGCCCGGGGAGCTGTTTTTT.

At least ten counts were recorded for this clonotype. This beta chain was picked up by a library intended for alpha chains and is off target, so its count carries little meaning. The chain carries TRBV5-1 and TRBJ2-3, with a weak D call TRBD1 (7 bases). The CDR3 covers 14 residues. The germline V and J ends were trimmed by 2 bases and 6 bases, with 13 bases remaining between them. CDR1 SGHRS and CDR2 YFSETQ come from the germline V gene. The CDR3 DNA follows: TGCGCCAGCAGCTTAATGACAGGGACTGATACGCAGTATTTT. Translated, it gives CASSLMTGTDTQYF. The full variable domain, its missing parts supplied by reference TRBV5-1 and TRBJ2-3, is KAGVTQTPRYLIKTRGQQVTLSCSPISGHRSVSWYQQTPGQGLQFLFEYFSETQRNKGNFPGRFSGRQFSNSRSEMNVSTLELGDSALYLCASSLMTGTDTQYFGPGTRLTVL.

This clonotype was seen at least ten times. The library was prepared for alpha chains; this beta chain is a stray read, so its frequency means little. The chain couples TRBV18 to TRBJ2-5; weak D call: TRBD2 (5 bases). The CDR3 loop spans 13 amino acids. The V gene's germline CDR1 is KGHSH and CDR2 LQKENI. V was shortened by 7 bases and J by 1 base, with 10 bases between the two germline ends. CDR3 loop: CASFAGLQETQYF. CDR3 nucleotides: TGTGCCAGCTTCGCCGGACTCCAAGAGACCCAGTACTTC.

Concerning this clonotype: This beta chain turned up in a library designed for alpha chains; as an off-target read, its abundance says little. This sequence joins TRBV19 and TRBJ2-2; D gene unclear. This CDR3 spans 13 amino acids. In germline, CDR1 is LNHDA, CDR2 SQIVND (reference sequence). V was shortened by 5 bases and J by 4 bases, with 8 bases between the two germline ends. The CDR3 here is CASSWVGTGELFF. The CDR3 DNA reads TGTGCCAGTAGTTGGGTCGGCACCGGGGAGCTGTTTTTT.